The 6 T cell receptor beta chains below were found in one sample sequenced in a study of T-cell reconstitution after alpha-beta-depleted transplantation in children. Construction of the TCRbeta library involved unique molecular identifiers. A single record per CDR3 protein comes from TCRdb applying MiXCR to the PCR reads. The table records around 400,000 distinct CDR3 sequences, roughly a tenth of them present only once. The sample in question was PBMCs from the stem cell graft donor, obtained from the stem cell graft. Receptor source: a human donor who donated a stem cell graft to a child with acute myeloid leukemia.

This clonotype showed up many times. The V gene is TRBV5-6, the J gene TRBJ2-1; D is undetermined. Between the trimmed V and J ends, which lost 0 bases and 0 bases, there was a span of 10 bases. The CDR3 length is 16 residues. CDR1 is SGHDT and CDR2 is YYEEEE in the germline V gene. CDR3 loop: CASSLEGGLSYNEQFF. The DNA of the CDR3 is TGTGCCAGCAGCTTGGAGGGCGGCCTCTCCTACAATGAGCAGTTCTTC.

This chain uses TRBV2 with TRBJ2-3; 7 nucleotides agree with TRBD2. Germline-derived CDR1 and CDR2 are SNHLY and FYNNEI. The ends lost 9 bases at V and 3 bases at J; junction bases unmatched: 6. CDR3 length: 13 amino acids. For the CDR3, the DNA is TGTGCCAGTGGGAGGGATTTAACAGATACGCAGTATTTT. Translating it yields CASGRDLTDTQYF. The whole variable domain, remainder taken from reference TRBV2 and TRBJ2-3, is EPEVTQTPSHQVTQMGQEVILRCVPISNHLYFYWYRQILGQKVEFLVSFYNNEISEKSEIFDDQFSVERPDGSNFTLKIRSTKLEDSAMYFCASGRDLTDTQYFGPGTRLTVL.

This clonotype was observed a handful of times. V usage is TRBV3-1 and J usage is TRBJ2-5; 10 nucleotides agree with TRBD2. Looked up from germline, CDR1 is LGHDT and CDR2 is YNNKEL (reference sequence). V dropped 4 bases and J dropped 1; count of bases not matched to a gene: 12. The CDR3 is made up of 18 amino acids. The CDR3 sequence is CASSPPGTSVVLQETQYF. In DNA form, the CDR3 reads TGTGCCAGCAGCCCCCCCGGGACTAGCGTCGTTCTCCAAGAGACCCAGTACTTC.

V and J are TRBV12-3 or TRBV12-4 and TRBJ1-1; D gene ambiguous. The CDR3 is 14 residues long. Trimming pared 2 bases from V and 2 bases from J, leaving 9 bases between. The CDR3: CASSLRDLNTEAFF. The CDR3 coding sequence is TGTGCCAGCAGTTTACGGGATCTAAACACTGAAGCTTTCTTT.

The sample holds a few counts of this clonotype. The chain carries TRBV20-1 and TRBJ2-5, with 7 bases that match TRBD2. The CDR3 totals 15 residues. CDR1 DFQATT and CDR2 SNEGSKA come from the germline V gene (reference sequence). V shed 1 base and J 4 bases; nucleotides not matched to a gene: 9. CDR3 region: CSARAQGLGLETQYF. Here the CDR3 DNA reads TGCAGTGCTAGAGCCCAAGGACTAGGTTTAGAGACCCAGTACTTC.

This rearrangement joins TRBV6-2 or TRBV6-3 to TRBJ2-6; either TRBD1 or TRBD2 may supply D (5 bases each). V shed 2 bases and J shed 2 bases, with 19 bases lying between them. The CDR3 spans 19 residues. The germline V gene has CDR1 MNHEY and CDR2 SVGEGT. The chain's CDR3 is CASSYRGKTRGAGANVLTF. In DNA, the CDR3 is TGTGCCAGCAGTTACAGAGGGAAGACGAGAGGGGCTGGGGCCAACGTCCTGACTTTC.